Below, one T cell receptor beta chain is given with its context. Method: immunoSEQ multiplex PCR; TCRdb's copy keeps in-frame clones and lacks some. This sample has 250,000 to 300,000 clones, with approximately 91% found just once. Self-reported history from a screening survey and questionnaire set each donor's cohort. The sample is drawn from a study of blood T cell repertoires in COVID-19. On the study more broadly: PBMCs, B-cell-depleted T cells, or T cells provided the cDNA or gDNA that made up the material.

The CDR3 is 13 amino acids. Trimming cost V 4 bases and J 6 bases; bases outside gene matches: 5. Looked up from germline, CDR1 is SGHNT and CDR2 is YYREEE (reference sequence). The sample comprised PBMCs or T cells enriched from blood (not recorded which). This sequence joins TRBV5-4 and TRBJ1-2, with 8 positions matching TRBD1. The sequence came from a middle-aged woman with acute COVID-19. The CDR3 nucleotides are TGTGCCAGCAGCCCGATGACAGGGGATGGCTACACCTTC. It encodes CASSPMTGDGYTF.